This T cell receptor beta chain comes out of a study of CD8+ T cells in alopecia areata. Regarding the study as a whole: Higher clonality and more expanded CD8+ clones appeared in lesional than normal scalp.

Germline values: CDR1 MNHEY, CDR2 SMNVEV (reference sequence). V gave up 8 bases and J gave up 0 bases, with 16 bases separating them. The CDR3 loop spans 15 amino acids. With regard to this clone: Its antigen is unknown.

cDNA prepared by RNA extraction and subsequent reverse transcription served as the template for sequencing. This table comes from immunoSEQ multiplex PCR, and its TCRdb copy is limited to in-frame clones, with some not included. This sample has some 150,000 clones, with around two thirds found just once. The sequenced sample consisted of CD8+ T cells sorted from blood. The rearrangement uses TRBV27 and TRBJ1-2; D may be TRBD1 (5 bases). The clonotype comes from a human donor in good health. The chain's CDR3 is CASGYPQGANYGYTF. Here the CDR3 DNA reads TGTGCCAGCGGTTACCCCCAGGGAGCTAACTATGGCTACACCTTC.